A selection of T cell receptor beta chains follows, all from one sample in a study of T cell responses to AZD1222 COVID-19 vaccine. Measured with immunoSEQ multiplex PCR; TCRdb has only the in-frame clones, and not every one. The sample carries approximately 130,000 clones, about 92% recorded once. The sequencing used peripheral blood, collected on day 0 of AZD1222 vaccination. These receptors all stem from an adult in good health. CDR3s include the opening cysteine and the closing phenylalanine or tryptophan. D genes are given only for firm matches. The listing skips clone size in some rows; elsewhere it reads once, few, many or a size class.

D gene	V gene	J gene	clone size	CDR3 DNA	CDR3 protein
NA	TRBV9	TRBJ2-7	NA	TGTGCCAGCAGCGACCAGGCTAGCTCCTACGAGCAGTACTTC	CASSDQASSYEQYF
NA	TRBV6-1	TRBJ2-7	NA	TGTGCCAGCAGTGAAATCGGGACTGGGAATGGGCGCGAGCAGTACTTC	CASSEIGTGNGREQYF
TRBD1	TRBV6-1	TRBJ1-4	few	TGTGCCAGCAGTGAAGGGACAGGGTTTGAAAAACTGTTTTTT	CASSEGTGFEKLFF
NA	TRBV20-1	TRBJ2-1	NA	TGCAGTGCTAGTGTGCAGGGAAGCGATGAGCAGTTCTTC	CSASVQGSDEQFF
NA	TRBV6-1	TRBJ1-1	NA	TGTGCCAGCAGTGAAGCAGGTGGGACCACTGAAGCTTTCTTT	CASSEAGGTTEAFF
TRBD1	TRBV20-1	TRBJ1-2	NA	TGCAGTGCTGGTGACAGGGGTGGATACTATGGCTACACCTTC	CSAGDRGGYYGYTF
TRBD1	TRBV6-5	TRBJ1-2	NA	TGTGCCAGCAGACCAGGGGGGGGGCGGTCTCGCAGCTACACCTTC	CASRPGGGRSRSYTF
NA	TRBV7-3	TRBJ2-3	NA	TGTGCCAGCAGCTCCTCCTCCACAGATACGCAGTATTTT	CASSSSSTDTQYF
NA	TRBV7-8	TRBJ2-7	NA	TGTGCCAGCACCCCGAAAGGTCCTTCCGAGCAGTACTTC	CASTPKGPSEQYF
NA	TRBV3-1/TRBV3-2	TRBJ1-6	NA	TGTGCCAGCAGCCAAGAGCCGGGCTCCTATAATTCACCCCTCCACTTT	CASSQEPGSYNSPLHF
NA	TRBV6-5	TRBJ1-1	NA	TGTGCCAGCAGCCTCTCCAGGGGTACTGAAGCTTTCTTT	CASSLSRGTEAFF
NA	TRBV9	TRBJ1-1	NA	TGTGCCAGCAGCGTAGGAGAAAGGGGGTTCGAAGCTTTCTTT	CASSVGERGFEAFF
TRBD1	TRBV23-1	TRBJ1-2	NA	TGCGCCAGCAGTCAATATCTGATCATTAGGGACAGGGACTATGGCTACACCTTC	CASSQYLIIRDRDYGYTF
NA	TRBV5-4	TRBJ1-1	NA	TGTGCCAGCAGGGATGGGAATTATCGGGAAGCTGAAGCTTTCTTT	CASRDGNYREAEAFF
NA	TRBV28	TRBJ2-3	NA	TGTGCCAGCAGGACAGACCCTCATGAGGCAGCTAGCACAGATACGCAGTATTTT	CASRTDPHEAASTDTQYF